Below, one TCR beta chain is given with its context. Its antigen specificity is not known. No base quality values were provided; no much bigger clone lies one nucleotide off. These data are taken from a study of CD8+CD57+ T cells in acquired aplastic anemia (dated by TCRdb to 2017 to 2018). About the investigation overall: DNA extracted from sorted CD4+ and CD8+ cells had a mean of roughly 3.4 ug, with a range of roughly 0.18 to 27.4 ug. Healthy donor samples averaged approximately 9.8 million reads for CD4+ and roughly 12 million for CD8+ cells. Study-wide conclusions, independent of this receptor: Fewer than 30 CD8+ CDR3 sequences were found in both patients and controls but appeared to be highly expressed in patients and within the immunodominant clones of the patients. Patients and healthy controls showed no significant difference in CD8+ Simpson's diversity (P=0.060).

V was cut back by 6 bases and J by 8 bases, leaving a gap of 27 bases between them. The germline V gene (reference sequence) gives CDR1 as DFQATT and CDR2 as SNEGSKA. The CDR3 measures 16 amino acids from cysteine to phenylalanine. The retained sequence is limited to the CDR3, 48 bases, with the frame set at the first base. The study deep-sequenced TCR repertoires of sorted CD4+ and CD8+ blood T cells from severe aplastic anemia patients and healthy subjects. Ficoll-Paque density gradient centrifugation was used to isolate peripheral blood mononuclear cells. Before DNA extraction, CD4+ and CD8+ T cells were sorted with FACS or magnetic beads. TCR beta VDJ combination and CDR3 sequence profiling used genomic DNA as the template. TCR repertoire sequencing was run on an Illumina HiSeq 2000. Regarding the original processing steps: Repertoire assessment relied on Simpson's diversity index, CDR3 size and DJ length profiles, and TRBV/TRBJ rearrangement plots. The immunodominant clone was defined as the most abundant DNA sequence in deep sequencing data. CDR3 amino acid sequences were checked for sharing across subjects and were also compared against the VDJdb database and published repertoires. Through fastp at Q25 and MiXCR, TCRdb rebuilt clones from the public reads, retaining in-frame beta chains. Merged by CDR3 protein, the rows form single entries marked with the most common genes and DNA. TCRdb, not the original authors, processed these V and J calls. The sample profile shows approximately 380,000 distinct CDR3 sequences; roughly 64% of them were found once. The ten largest clones represent approximately 3.9% of the sample.

The receptor chain draws on TRBV20-1 and TRBJ2-3; tentative D gene TRBD2, with 7 bases matching. The specimen was sorted CD4+, CD8+, or CD8+CD57+ T cells (not recorded which) from PBMCs. This receptor was obtained from a human donor in good health, serving as a control. DNA sequence: TGCAGTGCCAGCAGCTTGGTGGGGGGGCGTTTGCCTACGCAGTATTTT. Its protein reads: CSASSLVGGRLPTQYF.